This record concerns one T cell receptor beta chain sequence. TCRdb's table, derived via immunoSEQ multiplex PCR, lists solely in-frame clones and lacks some. The data show about 210,000 clones, with 84% seen just once and around 2.5% held by the top ten. This sample is part of a study of blood T cell repertoires in COVID-19. This CDR3 has 15 amino acids. V lost 3 bases and J lost 5, with 13 bases in between. CDR1 is LGHNA, CDR2 YSLEER, per germline. This chain links TRBV4-3 with TRBJ1-4, with a tentative D call TRBD1 (6 bases). The sequenced material came from peripheral blood. This clonotype was sampled from a man aged 40-50 years who had recovered from COVID-19. CDR3 sequence reads: CASSQATGFNEKLFF. CDR3 nucleotide sequence: TGCGCCAGCAGCCAGGCGACAGGTTTCAATGAAAAACTGTTTTTT.